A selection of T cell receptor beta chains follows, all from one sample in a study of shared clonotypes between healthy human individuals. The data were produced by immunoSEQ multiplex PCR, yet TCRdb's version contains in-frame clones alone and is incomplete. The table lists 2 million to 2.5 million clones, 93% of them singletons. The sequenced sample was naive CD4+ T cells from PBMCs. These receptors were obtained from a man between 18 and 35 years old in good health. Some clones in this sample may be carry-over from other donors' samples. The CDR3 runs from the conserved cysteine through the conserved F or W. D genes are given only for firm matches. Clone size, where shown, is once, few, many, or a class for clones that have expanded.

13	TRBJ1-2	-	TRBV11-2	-	TGTGCCAGCAGCCCAGACAGTAACTATGGCTACACCTTC	CASSPDSNYGYTF
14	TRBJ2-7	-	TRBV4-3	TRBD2	TGCGCCAGCAGCCAAGACGGGGGGGGACTCCAGCAGTACTTC	CASSQDGGGLQQYF
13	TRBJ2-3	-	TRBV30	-	TGTGCCTGGGTTCCGGTGTCCACAGATACGCAGTATTTT	CAWVPVSTDTQYF
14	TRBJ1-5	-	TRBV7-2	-	TGTGCCAGCAGCGTTGACGGTAGCAATCAGCCCCAGCATTTT	CASSVDGSNQPQHF
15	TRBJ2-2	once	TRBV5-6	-	TGTGCCAGCAGCTTGGTTCATACGAACACCGGGGAGCTGTTTTTT	CASSLVHTNTGELFF
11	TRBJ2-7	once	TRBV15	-	TGTGCCACCAGCAGAGCGCGCGAGCAGTACTTC	CATSRAREQYF
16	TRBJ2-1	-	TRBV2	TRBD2	TGTGCCAGCAGGGCCCTAGCGGGAGCTTCGGTAAATGAGCAGTTCTTC	CASRALAGASVNEQFF
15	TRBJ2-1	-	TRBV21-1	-	TGTGCCAGCAGCGCCCGGGACAGGACAAACAATGAGCAGTTCTTC	CASSARDRTNNEQFF
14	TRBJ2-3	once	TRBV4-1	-	TGCGCCAGCAGCCAGGGATTCAGCACAGATACGCAGTATTTT	CASSQGFSTDTQYF
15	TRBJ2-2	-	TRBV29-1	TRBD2	TGCAGCGTTGGTTATCGACTAGCGGGAACCGGGGAGCTGTTTTTT	CSVGYRLAGTGELFF
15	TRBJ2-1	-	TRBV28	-	TGTGCCAGCAAGGGTAGCGGATGGGGCGACAATGAGCAGTTCTTC	CASKGSGWGDNEQFF
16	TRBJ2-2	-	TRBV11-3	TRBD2	TGTGCCAGCAGCCTGGGACTAGCGGGAGTTCCCGGGGAGCTGTTTTTT	CASSLGLAGVPGELFF
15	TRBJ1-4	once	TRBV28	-	TGTGCCAGCAGTAAAGGGGGGATTCAGGATGAAAAACTGTTTTTT	CASSKGGIQDEKLFF
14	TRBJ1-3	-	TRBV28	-	TGTGCCAGCAGTTCCCATCGGACCGGAAACACCATATATTTT	CASSSHRTGNTIYF
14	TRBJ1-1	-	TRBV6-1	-	TGTGCCAGCAGTGCCCCCGGGCAGAACACTGAAGCTTTCTTT	CASSAPGQNTEAFF
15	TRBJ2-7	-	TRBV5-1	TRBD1	TGCGCCAGCAGCTTGGTGACAGGGTCGCCCTACGAGCAGTACTTC	CASSLVTGSPYEQYF
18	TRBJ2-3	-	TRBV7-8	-	TGTGCCAGCAGCCTCTCCACTTGGAGTCGGGGGAGCACAGATACGCAGTATTTT	CASSLSTWSRGSTDTQYF
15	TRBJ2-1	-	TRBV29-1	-	TGCAGCGTTGAAGACAGAAAATTAAGTTACAATGAGCAGTTCTTC	CSVEDRKLSYNEQFF
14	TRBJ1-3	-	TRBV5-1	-	TGCGCCAGCAGCCCGGACAGCTCTGGAAACACCATATATTTT	CASSPDSSGNTIYF
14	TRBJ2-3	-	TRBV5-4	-	TGTGCCAGCAGCTTATTTTTCGGCACAGATACGCAGTATTTT	CASSLFFGTDTQYF
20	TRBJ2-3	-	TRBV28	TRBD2	TGTGCCAGCAGCTCCCCGAGGGGCGGGAGATACTTAGACGGTCCAGATACGCAGTATTTT	CASSSPRGGRYLDGPDTQYF
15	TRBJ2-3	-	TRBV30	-	TGTGCCTGGAGTGTAGGGGGGAGGTTTGTAGATACGCAGTATTTT	CAWSVGGRFVDTQYF
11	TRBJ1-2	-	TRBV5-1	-	TGCGCCAGCAGAAAGGGGGGTGGCTACACCTTC	CASRKGGGYTF
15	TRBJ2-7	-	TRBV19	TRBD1	TGTGCCAGTAGTTTCTTAAACAGGGGCGCGTACGAGCAGTACTTC	CASSFLNRGAYEQYF
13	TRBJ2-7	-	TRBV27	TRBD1	TGTGCCAGCAAGCTTGAGGGGGCTTCCGAGCAGTACTTC	CASKLEGASEQYF
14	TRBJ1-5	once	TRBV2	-	TGTGCCAGCAGTGGGAGGTGGGGCAATCAGCCCCAGCATTTT	CASSGRWGNQPQHF